Listed here are 20 T cell receptor beta chains from one sample, sequenced in a study of shared clonotypes between healthy human individuals. Assay used: immunoSEQ multiplex PCR; TCRdb lists only in-frame clones, some missing. Of roughly 1,000,000 clones detected, about 80% appear once; the ten largest clones hold 0.61%. The sequenced material came from memory CD4+ T cells from PBMCs. Subset reported: CD45RA-negative fraction. All receptors come from a man between 18 and 29 years old in good health. Some clones in this sample may be carry-over from other donors' samples.

The chain recombines TRBV5-6 with TRBJ2-5, with TRBD2 matching 7 bases. The V gene's germline CDR1 is SGHDT and CDR2 YYEEEE. Unmatched junction bases numbered 9, after V lost 6 bases and J lost 1 base. This CDR3 is built from 15 residues. The CDR3 DNA follows: TGTGCCAGCATCCCTGGGAGGGGCTTCCAAGAGACCCAGTACTTC. Protein: CASIPGRGFQETQYF.

V gene TRBV6-5 combines with J gene TRBJ2-3; no clear D gene. V lost 6 bases and J 0 bases, leaving 7 bases between the germline ends. Germline loops: CDR1 MNHEY, CDR2 SVGAGI. The CDR3 sequence is 13 residues long. In nucleotides, the CDR3 is TGTGCCAGCAGACGGGCCAGCACAGATACGCAGTATTTT. Its protein product is CASRRASTDTQYF.

The sample holds a few counts of this clone. The V gene is TRBV5-1, the J gene TRBJ2-7; D could derive from TRBD1 or TRBD2 (5 bases each). Germline V gene data show CDR1 as SGHRS and CDR2 as YFSETQ. Between the trimmed V and J ends, which lost 7 bases and 0 bases, there was a span of 14 bases. CDR3 length equals 14 residues. CDR3 DNA: TGCGCCAGCGGGACCCACAAGTCCTCCTACGAGCAGTACTTC. It translates to CASGTHKSSYEQYF.

The chain has TRBV5-1 and TRBJ1-2; TRBD1 aligns across 8 bases. V trimming: 4 bases; J trimming: 2 bases; junction bases outside the gene matches: 10. From germline, CDR1 is SGHRS and CDR2 YFSETQ. This CDR3 region has 16 residues. CDR3 in amino acids: CASSPSGQEDNYGYTF. The CDR3 DNA reads as TGCGCCAGCAGCCCTTCGGGACAGGAGGACAACTATGGCTACACCTTC.

The chain couples TRBV28 to TRBJ1-2; D ambiguous. Trimming removed 2 bases from V and 8 bases from J, with 12 bases in between. The V gene's germline CDR1 is MDHEN and CDR2 SYDVKM. CDR3 length equals 13 residues. CDR3: CASSLEGTRGYTF. The CDR3 region has the DNA TGTGCCAGCAGTTTAGAGGGAACACGGGGCTACACCTTC.

This clone has only one observation. The V and J genes are TRBV7-2 and TRBJ2-3; the D is unclear. The CDR3 loop spans 16 amino acids. Germline V CDR1 and CDR2: SGHTA, FQGNSA. With 1 base removed from V and 0 bases from J, the gap between germline ends came to 11 bases. As DNA, the CDR3 is TGTGCCAGCAGCTTAGGGACGACGGTTAGCACAGATACGCAGTATTTT. This encodes CASSLGTTVSTDTQYF.

The chain carries TRBV7-9 and TRBJ1-2, with D unclear. Germline loops: CDR1 SEHNR, CDR2 FQNEAQ (reference sequence). V lost 2 bases to trimming and J lost 3 bases, with 13 bases between them. The CDR3 length is 15 residues. The CDR3 DNA follows: TGTGCCAGCAGCTTACGGGCTGACGGGGACTATGGCTACACCTTC. As protein: CASSLRADGDYGYTF.

The CDR3 loop is CASSPGLAGETQYF. CDR3 bases: TGCGCCAGCAGCCCGGGACTAGCGGGAGAGACCCAGTACTTC. The gene calls are TRBV4-1 and TRBJ2-5, with TRBD2 identical over 12 bases. V shed 4 bases and J 4 bases; nucleotides not matched to a gene: 1. CDR3 length: 14 amino acids. Per the germline V gene, CDR1 is MGHRA and CDR2 is YSYEKL.

The V gene is TRBV19, the J gene TRBJ1-5; perhaps TRBD1 as D (6 bases). Germline V CDR1 and CDR2: LNHDA, SQIVND (reference sequence). The CDR3 has 15 amino acids. The V end was cut by 4 bases, the J end by 4 bases, with 14 bases between. The DNA for the CDR3 is TGTGCCAGTAGTAAGGATCAGGGGTCTAATCAGCCCCAGCATTTT. Residues: CASSKDQGSNQPQHF. The variable domain in full, with the rest retrieved from reference TRBV19 and TRBJ1-5, is DGGITQSPKYLFRKEGQNVTLSCEQNLNHDAMYWYRQDPGQGLRLIYYSQIVNDFQKGDIAEGYSVSREKKESFPLTVTSAQKNPTAFYLCASSKDQGSNQPQHFGDGTRLSIL.

The chain uses TRBV6-1 and TRBJ2-7; 8 bases are a match to TRBD2. The CDR3 loop spans 17 amino acids. Per the germline V gene, CDR1 is MNHNS and CDR2 is SASEGT. The V gene end was trimmed by 5 bases and the J gene end by 4 bases; junction bases not matched to a gene: 16. The CDR3 nucleotides read TGTGCCAGCAGTCAAGGCTGGAGCGGGAGTAGTATGTACGAGCAGTACTTC. Encoded protein: CASSQGWSGSSMYEQYF.

This clone was seen a handful of times. The rearrangement uses TRBV7-8 and TRBJ1-1; 7 bases are a match to TRBD1. The germline V gene has CDR1 SGHVS and CDR2 FQNEAQ. The CDR3 spans 11 residues. The J segment lost 8 bases and the V segment lost 6 bases, leaving 3 bases of the junction unmatched. Here the CDR3 DNA reads TGTGCCAGCAGTTTACAGGGGGAAGCTTTCTTT. Its protein is CASSLQGEAFF.

DNA of the CDR3: TGTGCCAGCGGGGAGGGGATCGGTCAGCCCCAGCATTTT. The encoded protein is CASGEGIGQPQHF. The chain combines TRBV2 with TRBJ1-5; a weak D match, TRBD1 (5 bases). CDR1 and CDR2 (germline): SNHLY, FYNNEI. The CDR3 is made up of 13 amino acids. V lost 8 bases and J 6 bases, leaving 14 bases between the germline ends.

This sequence joins TRBV29-1 and TRBJ1-1; 9 bases fit TRBD1. Germline CDR1 is SQVTM and CDR2 is ANQGSEA. The CDR3 is 13 amino acids. V gave up 0 bases and J gave up 11 bases; unmatched junction bases: 7. The CDR3 nucleotides read TGCAGCGTTGAAGATCTCCGGGACAGGGCGGCTTTCTTT. It is translated as CSVEDLRDRAAFF.

The V and J genes are TRBV28 and TRBJ2-7; 9 nucleotides align to TRBD2. The CDR3 length is 15 residues. Germline lookup yields CDR1 MDHEN and CDR2 SYDVKM. The V segment lost 6 bases and the J segment 5 bases; nucleotides outside the gene matches: 11. The CDR3 is CASSSPGLAIHEQYF. The CDR3 bases are TGTGCCAGCAGCTCACCGGGACTAGCTATCCACGAGCAGTACTTC.

This clone showed up just a few times. V and J are TRBV2 and TRBJ2-5; TRBD1 might be the D (6 bases). CDR1 is SNHLY and CDR2 is FYNNEI in the germline V gene. CDR3 length: 13 amino acids. Deletions cut 4 bases from V and 2 bases from J, with 8 bases between. The CDR3 reads CASSAGEQETQYF. In nucleotides, the CDR3 is TGTGCCAGCAGTGCAGGGGAGCAAGAGACCCAGTACTTC.

The chain links TRBV19 to TRBJ2-1; D not certain. Trimming cost V 3 bases and J 5 bases, with 5 bases left between them. This CDR3 spans 12 amino acids. From germline, CDR1 is LNHDA and CDR2 SQIVND (reference sequence). The CDR3 bases are TGTGCCAGTAGTATCCCCGACAATGAGCAGTTCTTC. Translated: CASSIPDNEQFF.

This chain connects TRBV19 to TRBJ2-1, with D perhaps matching TRBD1 or TRBD2 (6 bases each). The V end was cut by 6 bases, the J end by 3 bases, with 15 bases between. The CDR3 is 15 residues long. Germline loops: CDR1 LNHDA, CDR2 SQIVND (reference sequence). The CDR3 spells CASSGGPSHYNEQFF. The CDR3 DNA follows: TGTGCCAGTAGCGGGGGCCCCTCTCACTACAATGAGCAGTTCTTC. The entire variable domain, with the rest obtained from reference TRBV19 and TRBJ2-1, is as follows: DGGITQSPKYLFRKEGQNVTLSCEQNLNHDAMYWYRQDPGQGLRLIYYSQIVNDFQKGDIAEGYSVSREKKESFPLTVTSAQKNPTAFYLCASSGGPSHYNEQFFGPGTRLTVL.

The count of this clone is one. The CDR3 coding sequence is TGTGCCAGCAGCAGACGCCGGGGGAGCTCCTACAATGAGCAGTTCTTC. Residues: CASSRRRGSSYNEQFF. This chain connects TRBV5-6 to TRBJ2-1, with D possibly being TRBD2 (6 bases). The CDR3 spans 16 residues. Germline CDR1 is SGHDT and CDR2 is YYEEEE. Trimming pared 4 bases from V and 0 bases from J, leaving 14 bases between. The whole variable domain, remainder taken from reference TRBV5-6 and TRBJ2-1, is DAGVTQSPTHLIKTRGQQVTLRCSPKSGHDTVSWYQQALGQGPQFIFQYYEEEERQRGNFPDRFSGHQFPNYSSELNVNALLLGDSALYLCASSRRRGSSYNEQFFGPGTRLTVL.

Comment on this clone: At one of its ends the junction is not consistent with the germline gene, which may arise from a read error. V is TRBV6-5 and J is TRBJ2-7; 7 nucleotides line up with TRBD2. This CDR3 comprises 10 residues. Germline CDR1 is MNHEY and CDR2 is SVGAGI. The chain's CDR3 is CASSGGEAVF. CDR3 DNA sequence: TGTGCCAGCAGTGGGGGGGAGGCCGTTTTC.

V is TRBV9 and J is TRBJ2-3; 12 positions match TRBD1. After removal of 0 bases from V and 4 bases from J, the junction contained 3 bases not matched to a gene. The CDR3 runs to 16 residues. Germline values: CDR1 SGDLS, CDR2 YYNGEE. CDR3 residues: CASSVAGTGGADTQYF. CDR3 sequence (DNA): TGTGCCAGCAGCGTAGCCGGGACAGGGGGCGCAGATACGCAGTATTTT.